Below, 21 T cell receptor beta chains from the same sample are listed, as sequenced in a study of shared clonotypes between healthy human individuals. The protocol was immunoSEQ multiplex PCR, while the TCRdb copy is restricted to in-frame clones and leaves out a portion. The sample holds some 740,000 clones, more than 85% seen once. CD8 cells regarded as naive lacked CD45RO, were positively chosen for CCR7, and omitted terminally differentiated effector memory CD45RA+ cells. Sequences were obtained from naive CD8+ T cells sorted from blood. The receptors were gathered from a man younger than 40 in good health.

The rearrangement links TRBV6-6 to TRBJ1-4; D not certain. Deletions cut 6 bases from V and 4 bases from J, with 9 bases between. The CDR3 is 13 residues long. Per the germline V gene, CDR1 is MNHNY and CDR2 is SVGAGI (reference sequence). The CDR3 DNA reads TGTGCCAGCAGCTACGTCCGTAATGAAAAACTGTTTTTT. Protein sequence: CASSYVRNEKLFF.

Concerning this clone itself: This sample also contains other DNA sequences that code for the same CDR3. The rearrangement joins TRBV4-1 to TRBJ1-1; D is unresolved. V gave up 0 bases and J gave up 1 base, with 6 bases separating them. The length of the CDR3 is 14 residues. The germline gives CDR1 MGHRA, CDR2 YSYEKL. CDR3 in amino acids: CASSQDGRNTEAFF. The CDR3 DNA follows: TGCGCCAGCAGCCAAGATGGCAGGAACACTGAAGCTTTCTTT.

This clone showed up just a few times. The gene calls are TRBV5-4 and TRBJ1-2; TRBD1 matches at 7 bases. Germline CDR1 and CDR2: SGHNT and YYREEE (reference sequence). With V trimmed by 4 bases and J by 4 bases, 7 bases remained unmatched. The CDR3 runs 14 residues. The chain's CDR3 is CASSTGTAGYGYTF. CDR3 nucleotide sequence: TGTGCCAGCAGCACCGGGACAGCCGGCTATGGCTACACCTTC. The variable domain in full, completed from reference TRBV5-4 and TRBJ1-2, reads ETGVTQSPTHLIKTRGQQVTLRCSSQSGHNTVSWYQQALGQGPQFIFQYYREEENGRGNFPPRFSGLQFPNYSSELNVNALELDDSALYLCASSTGTAGYGYTFGSGTRLTVV.

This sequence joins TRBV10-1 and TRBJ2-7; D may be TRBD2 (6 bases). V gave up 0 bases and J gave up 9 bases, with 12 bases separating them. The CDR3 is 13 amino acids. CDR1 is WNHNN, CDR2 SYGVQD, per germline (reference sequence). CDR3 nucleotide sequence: TGCGCCAGCAGTGAGTCTCGATGGCGGGGGCAGTACTTC. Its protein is CASSESRWRGQYF.

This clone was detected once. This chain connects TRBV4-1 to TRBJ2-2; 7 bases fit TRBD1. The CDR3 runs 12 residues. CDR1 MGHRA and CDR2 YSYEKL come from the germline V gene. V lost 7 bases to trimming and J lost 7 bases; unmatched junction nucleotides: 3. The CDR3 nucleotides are TGCGCCAGCAAGGGGGCTGTCGGGGAGCTGTTTTTT. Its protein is CASKGAVGELFF.

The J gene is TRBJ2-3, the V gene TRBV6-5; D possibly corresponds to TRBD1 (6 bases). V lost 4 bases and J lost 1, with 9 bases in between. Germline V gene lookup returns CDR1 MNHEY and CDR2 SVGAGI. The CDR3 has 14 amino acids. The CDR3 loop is CASSLYRGTDTQYF. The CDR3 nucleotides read TGTGCCAGCAGTTTGTACAGGGGCACAGATACGCAGTATTTT.

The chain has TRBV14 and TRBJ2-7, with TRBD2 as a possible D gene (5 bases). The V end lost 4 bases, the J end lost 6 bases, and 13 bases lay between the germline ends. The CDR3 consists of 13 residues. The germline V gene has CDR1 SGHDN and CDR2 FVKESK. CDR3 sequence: CASSPQRTGEQYF. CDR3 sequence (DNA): TGTGCCAGCAGCCCCCAGCGGACTGGCGAGCAGTACTTC.

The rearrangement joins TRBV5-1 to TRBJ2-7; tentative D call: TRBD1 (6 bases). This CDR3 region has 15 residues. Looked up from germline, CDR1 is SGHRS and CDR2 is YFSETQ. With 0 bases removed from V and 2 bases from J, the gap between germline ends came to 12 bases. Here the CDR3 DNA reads TGCGCCAGCAGCTTGGTACAGGGTGGGACCTACGAGCAGTACTTC. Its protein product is CASSLVQGGTYEQYF.

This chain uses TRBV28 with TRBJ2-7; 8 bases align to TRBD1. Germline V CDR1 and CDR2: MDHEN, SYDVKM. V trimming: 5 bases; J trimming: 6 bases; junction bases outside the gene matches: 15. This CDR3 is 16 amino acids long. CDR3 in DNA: TGTGCCAGCAGTACTTATGTGGACAGGGAAGGCGCCGAGCAGTACTTC. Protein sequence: CASSTYVDREGAEQYF.

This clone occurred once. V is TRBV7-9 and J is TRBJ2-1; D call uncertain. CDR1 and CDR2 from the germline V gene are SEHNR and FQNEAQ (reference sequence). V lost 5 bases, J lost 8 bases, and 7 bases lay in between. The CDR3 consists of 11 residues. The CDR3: CASSKADEQFF. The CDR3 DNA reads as TGTGCCAGCAGCAAGGCGGATGAGCAGTTCTTC.

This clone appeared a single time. CDR3 sequence: CASSEVPGKEQYF. DNA for the CDR3: TGTGCCAGCAGTGAAGTTCCGGGAAAAGAGCAGTACTTC. The chain combines TRBV2 with TRBJ2-7; possible D gene TRBD2, 5 bases. The CDR3 length is 13 residues. Looked up from germline, CDR1 is SNHLY and CDR2 is FYNNEI. With 1 base removed from V and 7 bases from J, the gap between germline ends came to 11 bases.

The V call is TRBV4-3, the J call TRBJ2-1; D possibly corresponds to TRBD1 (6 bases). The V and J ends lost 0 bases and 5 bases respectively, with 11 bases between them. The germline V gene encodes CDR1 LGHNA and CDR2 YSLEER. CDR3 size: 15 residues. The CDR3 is CASSQDQGSNNEQFF. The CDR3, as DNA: TGCGCCAGCAGCCAAGATCAGGGGTCGAACAATGAGCAGTTCTTC.

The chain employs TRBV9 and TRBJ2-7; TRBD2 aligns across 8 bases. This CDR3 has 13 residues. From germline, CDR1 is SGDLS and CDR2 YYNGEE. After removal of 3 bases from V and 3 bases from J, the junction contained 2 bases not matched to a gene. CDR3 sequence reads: CASSASGFYEQYF. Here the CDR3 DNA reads TGTGCCAGCAGCGCTAGCGGGTTCTACGAGCAGTACTTC.

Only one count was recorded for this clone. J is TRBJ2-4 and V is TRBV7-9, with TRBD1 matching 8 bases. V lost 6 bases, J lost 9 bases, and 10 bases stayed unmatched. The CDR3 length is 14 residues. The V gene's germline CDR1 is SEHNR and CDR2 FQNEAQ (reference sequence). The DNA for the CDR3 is TGTGCCAGCAGTTCAGACAGGGGCATCGGCATTCAGTACTTC. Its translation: CASSSDRGIGIQYF.

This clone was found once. DNA for the CDR3: TGTGCCAGCAGCTTAGAGGGAGGTGGCGAGCAGTACTTC. It codes for CASSLEGGGEQYF. J is TRBJ2-7 and V is TRBV7-9, with D possibly TRBD2 on 6 matching bases. The CDR3 runs 13 residues. Between the trimmed V and J ends, which lost 1 base and 6 bases, there was a span of 10 bases. CDR1 and CDR2 from the germline V gene are SEHNR and FQNEAQ (reference sequence).

CDR3 residues: CASSQTSSYEQYF. The CDR3 nucleotides read TGCGCCAGCAGCCAAACCAGCTCCTACGAGCAGTACTTC. This chain uses TRBV5-1 with TRBJ2-7; D is unclear. V was trimmed by 4 bases and J by 0 bases, leaving 8 bases between them. Germline CDR1 reads SGHRS; CDR2 reads YFSETQ. The CDR3 loop spans 13 amino acids.

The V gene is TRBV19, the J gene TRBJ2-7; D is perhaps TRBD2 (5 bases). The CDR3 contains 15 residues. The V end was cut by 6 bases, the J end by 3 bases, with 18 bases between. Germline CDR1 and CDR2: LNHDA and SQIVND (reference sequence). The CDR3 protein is CASSSGGGVGYEQYF. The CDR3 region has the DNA TGTGCCAGTAGCTCCGGAGGCGGAGTGGGCTACGAGCAGTACTTC.

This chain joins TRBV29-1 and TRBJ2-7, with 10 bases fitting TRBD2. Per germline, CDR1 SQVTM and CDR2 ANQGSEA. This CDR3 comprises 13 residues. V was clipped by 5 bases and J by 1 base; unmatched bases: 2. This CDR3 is CSVSSGSSYEQYF. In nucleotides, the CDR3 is TGCAGCGTTTCTAGCGGGAGTTCCTACGAGCAGTACTTC.

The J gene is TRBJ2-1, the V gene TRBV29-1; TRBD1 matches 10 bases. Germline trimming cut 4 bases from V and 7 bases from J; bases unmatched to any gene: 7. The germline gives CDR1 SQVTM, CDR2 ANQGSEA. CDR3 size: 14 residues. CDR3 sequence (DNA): TGCAGCGTTGTGGGGAGACAGGGGGCGAATGAGCAGTTCTTC. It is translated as CSVVGRQGANEQFF.

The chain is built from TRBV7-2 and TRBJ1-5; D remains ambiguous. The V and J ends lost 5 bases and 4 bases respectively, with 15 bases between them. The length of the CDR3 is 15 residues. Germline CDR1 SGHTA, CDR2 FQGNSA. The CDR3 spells CASSPPGSLNQPQHF. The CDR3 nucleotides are TGTGCCAGCAGCCCCCCGGGCAGCCTTAATCAGCCCCAGCATTTT.

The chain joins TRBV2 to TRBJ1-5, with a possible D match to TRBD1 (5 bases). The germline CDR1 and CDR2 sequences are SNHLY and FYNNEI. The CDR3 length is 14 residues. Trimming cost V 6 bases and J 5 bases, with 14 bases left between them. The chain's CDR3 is CASRGRGDDQPQHF. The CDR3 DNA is TGTGCCAGCAGGGGGAGAGGGGACGATCAGCCCCAGCATTTT.